A selection of T cell receptor beta chains follows, all from one sample in a study of T cell responses to AZD1222 COVID-19 vaccine. Method: immunoSEQ multiplex PCR; TCRdb's copy keeps in-frame clones and lacks some. The data hold more than 95,000 clones, with roughly 84% observed a single time. This sample comprised peripheral blood, obtained 28 days after the second AZD1222 dose. These TCRs come from an adult who received the AZD1222 COVID-19 vaccine. Both conserved end residues are part of each CDR3. The D gene is left open where the match is weak. Clone sizes are given selectively: once, few, many, or a class where the clone is expanded.

size: NA
V: TRBV10-2
D: NA
J: TRBJ1-5
CDR3: CASSEYQANQPQHF
DNA: TGCGCCAGCAGTGAGTACCAGGCCAATCAGCCCCAGCATTTT

size: NA
V: TRBV7-2
D: NA
J: TRBJ2-7
CDR3: CASSLAQGGGDEQYF
DNA: TGTGCCAGCAGCTTAGCGCAAGGGGGGGGTGACGAGCAGTACTTC

size: NA
V: TRBV2
D: NA
J: TRBJ1-4
CDR3: CASSGTVGEKLFF
DNA: TGTGCCAGCAGTGGTACAGTTGGGGAAAAACTGTTTTTT

size: NA
V: TRBV19
D: NA
J: TRBJ1-4
CDR3: CASSIEDGKGEKLFF
DNA: TGTGCCAGTAGTATAGAGGATGGGAAAGGAGAAAAACTGTTTTTT

size: NA
V: TRBV5-1
D: NA
J: TRBJ1-2
CDR3: CASSLGQVPHTF
DNA: TGCGCCAGCAGCTTGGGACAGGTGCCCCACACCTTC

size: NA
V: TRBV10-1
D: NA
J: TRBJ1-2
CDR3: CASSERRGDGYTF
DNA: TGCGCCAGCAGTGAGCGGAGAGGGGATGGCTACACCTTC

size: NA
V: TRBV3-1/TRBV3-2
D: NA
J: TRBJ1-5
CDR3: CASSQDWGPQHF
DNA: TGTGCCAGCAGCCAAGATTGGGGGCCCCAGCATTTT

size: NA
V: TRBV5-1
D: NA
J: TRBJ2-7
CDR3: CASSTPGGGSTGEQYF
DNA: TGCGCCAGCAGCACTCCAGGAGGGGGATCGACGGGGGAGCAGTACTTC

size: NA
V: TRBV2
D: NA
J: TRBJ1-3
CDR3: CASRLESGYSGNTIYF
DNA: TGTGCCAGCAGGTTGGAATCCGGGTACTCTGGAAACACCATATATTTT

size: few
V: TRBV27
D: TRBD1
J: TRBJ2-7
CDR3: CASSPGTVYYEQYF
DNA: TGTGCCAGCAGTCCCGGGACAGTTTACTACGAGCAGTACTTC

size: few
V: TRBV19
D: NA
J: TRBJ1-2
CDR3: CASTRQNYGYTF
DNA: TGTGCCAGTACTAGACAGAACTATGGCTACACCTTC

size: NA
V: TRBV7-2
D: NA
J: TRBJ1-4
CDR3: CASSPRVGFNEKLFF
DNA: TGTGCCAGCAGCCCCCGAGTGGGCTTTAATGAAAAACTGTTTTTT

size: NA
V: TRBV5-1
D: NA
J: TRBJ2-5
CDR3: CASSLIPRGVETQYF
DNA: TGCGCCAGCAGCTTAATCCCTCGGGGCGTCGAGACCCAGTACTTC

size: NA
V: TRBV4-1
D: TRBD1
J: TRBJ1-2
CDR3: CATKPGQAARNYGYTF
DNA: TGCGCCACTAAACCGGGACAGGCGGCCAGAAACTATGGCTACACCTTC

size: few
V: TRBV13
D: NA
J: TRBJ1-2
CDR3: CASSVGRDIYGYTF
DNA: TGTGCCAGCAGCGTTGGCAGGGACATCTATGGCTACACCTTC

size: NA
V: TRBV29-1
D: TRBD2
J: TRBJ2-3
CDR3: CSVAGLAGGPDTQYF
DNA: TGCAGCGTTGCCGGACTAGCGGGGGGGCCAGATACGCAGTATTTT

size: once
V: TRBV24-1
D: TRBD1
J: TRBJ2-5
CDR3: CATSEGGQGRRETQYF
DNA: TGTGCCACCAGTGAGGGTGGACAGGGGCGCCGGGAGACCCAGTACTTC

size: NA
V: TRBV30
D: TRBD2
J: TRBJ2-3
CDR3: CARESGGADTQYF
DNA: TGTGCCAGAGAGAGCGGGGGTGCAGATACGCAGTATTTT

size: few
V: TRBV3-1/TRBV3-2
D: NA
J: TRBJ1-1
CDR3: CASSQVWGEEAFF
DNA: TGTGCCAGCAGCCAAGTTTGGGGGGAGGAAGCTTTCTTT

size: NA
V: TRBV3-1/TRBV3-2
D: NA
J: TRBJ2-3
CDR3: CASSHRTDTQYF
DNA: TGTGCCAGCAGCCATCGGACAGATACGCAGTATTTT

size: NA
V: TRBV27
D: TRBD1
J: TRBJ1-2
CDR3: CASSLKGAPGGYTF
DNA: TGTGCCAGCAGTTTGAAGGGGGCGCCGGGCGGCTACACCTTC

size: NA
V: TRBV27
D: TRBD1
J: TRBJ2-7
CDR3: CASSFGQAYEQYF
DNA: TGTGCCAGCAGCTTTGGACAGGCGTACGAGCAGTACTTC

size: NA
V: TRBV12-3/TRBV12-4
D: NA
J: TRBJ1-1
CDR3: CASSYRGEAFF
DNA: TGTGCCAGCAGTTACCGGGGAGAAGCTTTCTTT

size: NA
V: TRBV10-1
D: NA
J: TRBJ2-1
CDR3: CASSESSGAGLHEQFF
DNA: TGCGCCAGCAGTGAATCATCGGGGGCTGGTCTGCATGAGCAGTTCTTC

size: NA
V: TRBV11-2
D: TRBD1
J: TRBJ2-5
CDR3: CASSFRGLGETQYF
DNA: TGTGCCAGCAGCTTTAGGGGGCTGGGGGAGACCCAGTACTTC